The 7 T cell receptor beta chains below were found in one sample sequenced in a study of blood T cell repertoires in COVID-19. Clones were read by immunoSEQ multiplex PCR, and TCRdb kept only the in-frame ones, dropping some. The data contain some 100,000 clones, 86% of them seen just once; the ten biggest clones take up less than 3.5%. Source material: PBMCs or T cells enriched from blood (not recorded which). The receptor set was obtained from a woman in her 50s who had recovered from COVID-19.

This clone was recorded a few times. This chain joins TRBV28 and TRBJ1-6; D is possibly TRBD1 (6 bases). Germline V gives CDR1 MDHEN, CDR2 SYDVKM. CDR3 size: 20 residues. Trimming shortened V by 3 bases and J by 5 bases, and 26 bases separated the two germline ends. The CDR3 spells CASSFTDPIAQGPNNSPLHF. CDR3 bases: TGTGCCAGCAGTTTCACCGATCCAATTGCACAGGGACCTAATAATTCACCCCTCCACTTT.

This sequence joins TRBV18 and TRBJ1-6; D is uncertain. Germline V gives CDR1 KGHSH, CDR2 LQKENI. This CDR3 region has 16 residues. V was pared by 1 base and J by 4 bases, with 11 bases between. Here the CDR3 DNA reads TGTGCCAGCTCACCACTTGTCTTGAGTTATAATTCACCCCTCCACTTT. Its protein product is CASSPLVLSYNSPLHF. The variable domain in full, with the rest retrieved from reference TRBV18 and TRBJ1-6, is NAGVMQNPRHLVRRRGQEARLRCSPMKGHSHVYWYRQLPEEGLKFMVYLQKENIIDESGMPKERFSAEFPKEGPSILRIQQVVRGDSAAYFCASSPLVLSYNSPLHFGNGTRLTVT.

CDR3 amino acids: CASSLGTGISNQPQHF. For the CDR3, the DNA is TGTGCCAGCAGTCTAGGGACAGGGATCAGCAATCAGCCCCAGCATTTT. The chain carries TRBV27 and TRBJ1-5; TRBD1 matches 9 bases. V was clipped by 5 bases and J by 1 base; unmatched bases: 6. Germline V gene sequence: CDR1 MNHEY, CDR2 SMNVEV (reference sequence). The CDR3 has 16 residues.

CDR3 amino acids: CASSFGTASTDTQYF. The DNA for the CDR3 is TGTGCCAGCAGCTTTGGGACAGCCAGCACAGATACGCAGTATTTT. The gene calls are TRBV5-4 and TRBJ2-3; 7 bases agree with TRBD1. This CDR3 contains 15 residues. V lost 2 bases and J lost 0; bases outside the gene matches: 3. CDR1 is SGHNT and CDR2 is YYREEE in the germline V gene (reference sequence). Together with reference TRBV5-4 and TRBJ2-3, the CDR3 gives the full variable domain: ETGVTQSPTHLIKTRGQQVTLRCSSQSGHNTVSWYQQALGQGPQFIFQYYREEENGRGNFPPRFSGLQFPNYSSELNVNALELDDSALYLCASSFGTASTDTQYFGPGTRLTVL.

CDR3 in DNA: TGTGCCAGTAGGACAGGGTATAGCAATCAGCCCCAGCATTTT. Translation gives CASRTGYSNQPQHF. The gene calls are TRBV19 and TRBJ1-5, with 7 bases matching TRBD1. Per the germline V gene, CDR1 is LNHDA and CDR2 is SQIVND (reference sequence). This CDR3 spans 14 amino acids. V was clipped by 6 bases and J by 0 bases; unmatched bases: 2.

The V and J genes are TRBV21-1 and TRBJ2-4; the DNA was not used to check the table's D call, TRBD1. TRBV21-1 is reported as a pseudogene. This CDR3 is built from 14 residues. The CDR3 DNA reads as TGTGCCAGCAGCAATTACAGGGGCCGAAACATTCAGTACTTC. Encoded protein: CASSNYRGRNIQYF.

V and J are TRBV5-4 and TRBJ2-1; 9 bases are shared with TRBD1. In germline, CDR1 is SGHNT, CDR2 YYREEE (reference sequence). The CDR3 contains 15 residues. V shed 0 bases, J shed 9 bases, and the junction held 7 bases outside the gene matches. The CDR3 DNA follows: TGTGCCAGCAGCTTGGAGGACAGGGGTTTCATTGAGCAGTTCTTC. Translation gives CASSLEDRGFIEQFF. The entire variable domain, with the rest obtained from reference TRBV5-4 and TRBJ2-1, is as follows: ETGVTQSPTHLIKTRGQQVTLRCSSQSGHNTVSWYQQALGQGPQFIFQYYREEENGRGNFPPRFSGLQFPNYSSELNVNALELDDSALYLCASSLEDRGFIEQFFGPGTRLTVL.